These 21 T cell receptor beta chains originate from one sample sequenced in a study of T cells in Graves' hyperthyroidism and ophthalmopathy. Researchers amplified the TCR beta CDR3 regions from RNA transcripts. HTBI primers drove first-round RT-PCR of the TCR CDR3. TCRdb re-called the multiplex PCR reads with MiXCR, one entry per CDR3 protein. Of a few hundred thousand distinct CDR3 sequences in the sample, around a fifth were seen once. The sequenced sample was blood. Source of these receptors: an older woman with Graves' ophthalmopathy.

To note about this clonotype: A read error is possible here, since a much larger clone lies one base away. CDR3 sequence reads: CASSSTGGGLYEQYF. CDR3 in DNA: TGTGCCAGCAGCTCAACAGGCGGGGGGCTATACGAGCAGTACTTC. The rearrangement uses TRBV7-2 and TRBJ2-7, with 8 bases matching TRBD2. CDR3 size: 15 residues. In germline, CDR1 is SGHTA, CDR2 FQGNSA. V shed 4 bases and J 4 bases; nucleotides not matched to a gene: 9. Looking up the rest from reference TRBV7-2 and TRBJ2-7 gives the full variable domain: GAGVSQSPSNKVTEKGKDVELRCDPISGHTALYWYRQSLGQGLEFLIYFQGNSAPDKSGLPSDRFSAERTGGSVSTLTIQRTQQEDSAVYLCASSSTGGGLYEQYFGPGTRLTVT.

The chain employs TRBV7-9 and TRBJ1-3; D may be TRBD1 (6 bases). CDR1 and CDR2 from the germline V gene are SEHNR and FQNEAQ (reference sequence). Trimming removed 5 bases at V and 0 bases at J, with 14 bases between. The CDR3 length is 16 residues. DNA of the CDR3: TGTGCCAGCAGCGATGGACAGATCTTCTCTGGAAACACCATATATTTT. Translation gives CASSDGQIFSGNTIYF.

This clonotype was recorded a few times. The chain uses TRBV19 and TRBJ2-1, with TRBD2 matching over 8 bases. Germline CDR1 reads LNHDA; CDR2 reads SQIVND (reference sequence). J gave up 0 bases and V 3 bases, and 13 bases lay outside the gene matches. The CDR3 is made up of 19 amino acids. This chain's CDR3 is CASSIEAGGSYSSYNEQFF. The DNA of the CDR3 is TGTGCCAGTAGTATTGAGGCGGGAGGCTCATATAGCTCCTACAATGAGCAGTTCTTC.

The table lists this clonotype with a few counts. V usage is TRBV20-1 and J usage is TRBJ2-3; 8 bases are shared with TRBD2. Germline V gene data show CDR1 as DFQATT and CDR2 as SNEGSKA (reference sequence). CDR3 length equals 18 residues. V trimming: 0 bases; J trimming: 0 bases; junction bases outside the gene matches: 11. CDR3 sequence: CSARDLRGAGVSTDTQYF. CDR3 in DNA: TGCAGTGCTAGAGATCTCAGGGGAGCGGGAGTGAGCACAGATACGCAGTATTTT.

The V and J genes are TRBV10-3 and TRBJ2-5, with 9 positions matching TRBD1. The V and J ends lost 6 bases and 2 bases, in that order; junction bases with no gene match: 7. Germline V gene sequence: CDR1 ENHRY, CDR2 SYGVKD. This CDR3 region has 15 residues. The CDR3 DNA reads TGTGCCATCAGAACCGGGACAGGGCGGCAAGAGACCCAGTACTTC. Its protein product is CAIRTGTGRQETQYF.

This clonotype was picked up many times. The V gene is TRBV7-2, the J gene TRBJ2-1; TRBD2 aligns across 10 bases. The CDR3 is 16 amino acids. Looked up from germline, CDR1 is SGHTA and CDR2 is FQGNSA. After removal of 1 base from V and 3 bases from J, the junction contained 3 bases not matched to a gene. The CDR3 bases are TGTGCCAGCAGCTTAGTGGCTAGCGGGGGCTACAATGAGCAGTTCTTC. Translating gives CASSLVASGGYNEQFF.

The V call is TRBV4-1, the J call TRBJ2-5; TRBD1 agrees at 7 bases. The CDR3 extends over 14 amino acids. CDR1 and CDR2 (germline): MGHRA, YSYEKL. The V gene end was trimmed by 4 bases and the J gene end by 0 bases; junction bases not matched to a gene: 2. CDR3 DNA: TGCGCCAGCAGCCCGGGACAGTACCAAGAGACCCAGTACTTC. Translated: CASSPGQYQETQYF.

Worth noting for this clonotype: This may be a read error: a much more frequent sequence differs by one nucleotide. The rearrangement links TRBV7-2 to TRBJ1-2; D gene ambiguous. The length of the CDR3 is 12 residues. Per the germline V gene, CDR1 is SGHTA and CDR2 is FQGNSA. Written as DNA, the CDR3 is TGTGCCAGCAGCTTAGTAGGTCATGGCCACACCTTC. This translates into CASSLVGHGHTF.

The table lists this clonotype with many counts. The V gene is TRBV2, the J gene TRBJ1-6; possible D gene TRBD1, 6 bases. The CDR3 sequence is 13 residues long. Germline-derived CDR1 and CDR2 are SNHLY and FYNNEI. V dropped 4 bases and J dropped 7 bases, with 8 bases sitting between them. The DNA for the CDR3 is TGTGCCAGCAGTGGGACAGTCAATTCACCCCTCCACTTT. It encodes CASSGTVNSPLHF.

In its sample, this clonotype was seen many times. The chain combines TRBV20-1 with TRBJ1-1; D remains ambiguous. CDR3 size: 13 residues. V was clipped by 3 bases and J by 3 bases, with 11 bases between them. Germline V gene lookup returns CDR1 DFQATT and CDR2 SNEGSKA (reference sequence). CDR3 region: CSASGRGYTEAFF. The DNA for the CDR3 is TGCAGTGCTAGCGGGCGCGGTTACACTGAAGCTTTCTTT.

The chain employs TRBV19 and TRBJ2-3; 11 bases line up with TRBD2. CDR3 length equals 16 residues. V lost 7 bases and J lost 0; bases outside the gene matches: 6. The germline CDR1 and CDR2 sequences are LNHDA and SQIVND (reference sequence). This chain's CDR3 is CASKGLAVTSTDTQYF. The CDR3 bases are TGTGCCAGTAAGGGACTAGCGGTGACTAGCACAGATACGCAGTATTTT.

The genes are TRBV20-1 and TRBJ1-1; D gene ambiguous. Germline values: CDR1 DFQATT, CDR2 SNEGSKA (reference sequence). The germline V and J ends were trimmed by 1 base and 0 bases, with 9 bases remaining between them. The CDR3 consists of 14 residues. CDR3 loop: CSARVAGVNTEAFF. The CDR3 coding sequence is TGCAGTGCTAGAGTCGCAGGAGTGAACACTGAAGCTTTCTTT.

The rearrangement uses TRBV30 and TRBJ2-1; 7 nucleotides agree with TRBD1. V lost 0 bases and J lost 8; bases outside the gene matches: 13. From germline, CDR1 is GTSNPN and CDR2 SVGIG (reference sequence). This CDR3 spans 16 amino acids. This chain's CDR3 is CAWSVHKGAWFDEQFF. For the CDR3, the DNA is TGTGCCTGGAGTGTCCATAAGGGGGCATGGTTCGATGAGCAGTTCTTC.

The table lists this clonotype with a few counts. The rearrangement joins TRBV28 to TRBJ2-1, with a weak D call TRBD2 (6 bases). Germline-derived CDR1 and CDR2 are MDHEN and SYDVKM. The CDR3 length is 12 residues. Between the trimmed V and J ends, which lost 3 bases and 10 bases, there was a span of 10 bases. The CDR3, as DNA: TGTGCCAGCAGTTTTCCGGGGAGGGAGCAGTTCTTC. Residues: CASSFPGREQFF.

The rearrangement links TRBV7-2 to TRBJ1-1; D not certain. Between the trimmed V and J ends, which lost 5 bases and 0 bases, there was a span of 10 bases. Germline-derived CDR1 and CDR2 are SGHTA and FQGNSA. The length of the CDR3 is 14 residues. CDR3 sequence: CASSQAQMNTEAFF. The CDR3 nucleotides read TGTGCCAGCAGCCAAGCTCAGATGAACACTGAAGCTTTCTTT.

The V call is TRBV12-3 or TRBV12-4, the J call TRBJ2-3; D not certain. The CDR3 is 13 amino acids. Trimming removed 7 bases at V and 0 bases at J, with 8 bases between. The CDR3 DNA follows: TGTGCCAGCATTAGGGCAAGCACAGATACGCAGTATTTT. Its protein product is CASIRASTDTQYF.

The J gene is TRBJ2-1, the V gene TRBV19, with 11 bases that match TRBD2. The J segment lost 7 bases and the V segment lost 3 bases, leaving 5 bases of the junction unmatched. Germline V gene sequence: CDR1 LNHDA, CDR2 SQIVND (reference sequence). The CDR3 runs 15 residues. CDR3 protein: CASSMELAGANEQFF. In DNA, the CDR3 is TGTGCCAGTAGTATGGAACTAGCGGGAGCGAATGAGCAGTTCTTC.

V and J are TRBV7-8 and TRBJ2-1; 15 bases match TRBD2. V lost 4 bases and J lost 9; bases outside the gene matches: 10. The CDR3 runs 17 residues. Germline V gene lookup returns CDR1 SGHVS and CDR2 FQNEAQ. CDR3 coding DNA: TGTGCCAGCAGCTCCCGTGGACTAGCGGGAGGGGTGGGTGAGCAGTTCTTC. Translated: CASSSRGLAGGVGEQFF.

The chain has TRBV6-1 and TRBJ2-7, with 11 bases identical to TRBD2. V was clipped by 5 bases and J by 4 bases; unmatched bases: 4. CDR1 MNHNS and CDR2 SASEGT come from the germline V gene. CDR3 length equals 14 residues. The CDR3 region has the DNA TGTGCCAGCAGTACGGGACTAGCGGTTTACGAGCAGTACTTC. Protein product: CASSTGLAVYEQYF.

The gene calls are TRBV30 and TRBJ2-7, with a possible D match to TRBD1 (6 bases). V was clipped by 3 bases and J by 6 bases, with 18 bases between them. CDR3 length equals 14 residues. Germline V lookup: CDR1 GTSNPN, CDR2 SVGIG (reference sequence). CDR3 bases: TGTGCCTGGAGGCAAGGGGCAGGGGCTACCGAGCAGTACTTC. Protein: CAWRQGAGATEQYF.

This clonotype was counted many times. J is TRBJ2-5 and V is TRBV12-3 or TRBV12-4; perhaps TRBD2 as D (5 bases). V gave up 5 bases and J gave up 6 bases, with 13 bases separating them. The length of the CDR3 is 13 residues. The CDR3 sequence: CASSVGVEQTQYF. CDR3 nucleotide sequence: TGTGCCAGCAGTGTGGGAGTAGAGCAGACCCAGTACTTC.